This T cell receptor beta chain was profiled in a study of blood T cells in healthy people across ages. Looked up from germline, CDR1 is MDHEN and CDR2 is SYDVKM. The CDR3 totals 14 residues. With 11 bases removed from V and 4 bases from J, the gap between germline ends came to 18 bases. The second PCR ran about 7 to 12 cycles with a sample-barcoded 5' primer and J-beta primers. TCRdb reprocessed the 5' RACE reads via MiXCR and lists one record per CDR3 protein. This table holds 1.8 million or so distinct CDR3 sequences, 39% found once. Broader study findings: TCR beta diversity correlated strongly with naive T cell percentage.

Of note for this clonotype: The antigen remains unidentified.

The sequence was obtained from a human donor in good health. The J gene is TRBJ2-1, the V gene TRBV28, with a tentative D call TRBD2 (7 bases). Sequences were obtained from blood. Written as DNA, the CDR3 is TGTGCCGTGGGGGGGGCCGGGGCGTACAATGAGCAGTTCTTC. Residues: CAVGGAGAYNEQFF.